Below, one TCR beta chain is given with its context. The sample originates from a study of blood T cell repertoires in COVID-19. Germline-derived CDR1 and CDR2 are SNHLY and FYNNEI. Unmatched junction bases numbered 5, after V lost 6 bases and J lost 8 bases. The CDR3 is made up of 14 amino acids. Measured with immunoSEQ multiplex PCR; TCRdb has only the in-frame clones, and not every one. Among some 300,000 clones listed, roughly nine tenths were seen once. The sequenced material came from PBMCs or T cells enriched from blood (not recorded which). V and J are TRBV2 and TRBJ1-6; 9 nucleotides match TRBD1. The TCR comes from a woman aged 50 to 60 who had been exposed to COVID-19. The CDR3 DNA is TGTGCCAGCAGGGGACAGGGCCCATATTCACCCCTCCACTTT. Its protein is CASRGQGPYSPLHF.